The present entry profiles one T cell receptor beta chain with its context. The antigen this receptor binds is unknown. No much larger clone exists at a distance of one base, and base qualities are not known. For CDR1 and CDR2, the germline V gene (reference sequence) lists SGHKS and YYEKEE. The germline ends are 11 bases apart after V is trimmed by 3 bases and J by 4 bases. From its cysteine to its phenylalanine, the CDR3 spans 13 amino acids. Solely the CDR3 DNA is kept, with 39 bases framed from the first base. The immunoSEQ platform was used for deep TCRbeta sequencing. The authors' analysis ran thus. For further analysis, only productive rearrangements were exported out of the immunoSEQ Analyzer. T cell phenotypes were assigned to bulk TCRbeta clonotypes by matching the clonotypes to single-cell RNA+TCR-seq clones with the same TCRbeta sequence. Clone enrichment in tumor was computed as tumor frequency divided by PBMC frequency from bulk TCR sequencing. GLIPH was used to group TCRs into specificity groups, clusters of distinct TCRs likely recognizing common antigens via shared CDR3 motifs. TCRdb mirrors the immuneACCESS table, restricted to in-frame sequences. Some clones are absent from its copies; in checked studies, under half trace to an unresolved V gene, and the reason for the others is unknown. V, J and clone size are taken as reported in that table, and D and trimming were inferred from the DNA itself. This sample gives about 34,000 clones in total; around 72% of them show up just once. 30% to 50% of the sample lies in the top ten.

The data belong to a study of T cells in tumors after PD-1 blockade (dated by TCRdb to about 2019). Study-level background: Patients were excluded if they had prior checkpoint blockade, use of systemic immunosuppressants, or recent radiotherapy or other anti-cancer therapy within 4 weeks. Clinical response was assessed using RECIST version 1.1. While on anti-PD-1 treatment, some of the patients also continued taking daily vismodegib 150 mg. On average, peripheral blood samples yielded under 45,000 unique clonotypes and 95,000 to 140,000 TCR templates (range 24,679-257,772). Patients received pembrolizumab 200 mg every 3 weeks or cemiplimab 350 mg every 2 weeks. To compare clonotypes in blood and tumor, bulk TCR sequencing was done on roughly ten peripheral blood samples taken from roughly 5 patients. The study performed paired single-cell RNA and TCR sequencing on site-matched tumors from BCC or SCC patients before and after anti-PD-1 therapy. What the study reported, not specific to this receptor: Around two fifths of TCR clonotypes from the tumor were detected in blood, and certain novel exhausted tumor clones were present in blood collected before treatment, which suggests recruitment from the periphery. Where the novel T cell clones came from was not determined, and possible sources could include lymphoid organs or rare unexpanded clones inside the tumor or in the tumor periphery.

The time point tag for this specimen amounts to: after anti-PD-1 therapy. For bulk TCRbeta sequencing, genomic DNA was extracted from tumor biopsies or peripheral blood, and input amounts ranged from about 616 ng to 6,500 ng. Every patient had histologically proven advanced or metastatic basal or squamous cell carcinoma and was a poor candidate for surgical resection. The basal cell carcinoma cohort comprised 11 patients, of whom 8 had bulk tumor TCR sequencing. Sequenced here: PBMCs, sampled after anti-PD-1 treatment. The sequence was collected from a human donor with basal cell carcinoma. This chain is built from TRBV5-5 and TRBJ2-7; TRBD1 might be the D gene, on 6 matching bases. The CDR3 reads CASSWRQGYEQYF. The DNA sequence is TGTGCCAGCAGCTGGAGGCAGGGGTACGAGCAGTACTTC.